What follows is one TCR beta chain and its context. The sample contains more than one DNA sequence encoding this CDR3. The germline CDR1 and CDR2 sequences are MGHRA and YSYEKL. The CDR3 extends over 13 amino acids. Trimming took 0 bases from V and 8 from J; bases not matched to a gene: 1. This entry comes from a study of blood T cell repertoires in COVID-19. Data came from immunoSEQ multiplex PCR; TCRdb stores just in-frame clones and leaves some out. Of around 140,000 clones listed, roughly 90% were seen once; the top ten hold about 2.5%. Sequencing was carried out using peripheral blood. This chain joins TRBV4-1 and TRBJ1-2, with TRBD1 matching over 9 bases. The sequence was obtained from a human donor with COVID-19, enrolled during active disease. The donor label of this sample is uncertain. The CDR3 DNA reads as TGCGCCAGCAGCCAAGAGGACAGGGGCGGCTACACCTTC. It yields the protein CASSQEDRGGYTF.